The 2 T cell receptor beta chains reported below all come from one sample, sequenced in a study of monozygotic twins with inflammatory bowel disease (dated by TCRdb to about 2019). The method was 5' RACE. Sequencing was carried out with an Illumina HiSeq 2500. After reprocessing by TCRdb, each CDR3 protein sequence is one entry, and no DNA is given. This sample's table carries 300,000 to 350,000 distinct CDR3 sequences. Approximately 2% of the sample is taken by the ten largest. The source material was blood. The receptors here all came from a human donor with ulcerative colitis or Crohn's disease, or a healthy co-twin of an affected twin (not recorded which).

The CDR3: CATAGTGGTDTQYF. V gene TRBV5-1 combines with J gene TRBJ2-3; TCRdb outputs TRBD1, but without DNA this stays unchecked. This CDR3 has 14 residues. In germline, CDR1 is SGHRS, CDR2 YFSETQ. The complete variable domain, with remaining parts taken from reference TRBV5-1 and TRBJ2-3, reads KAGVTQTPRYLIKTRGQQVTLSCSPISGHRSVSWYQQTPGQGLQFLFEYFSETQRNKGNFPGRFSGRQFSNSRSEMNVSTLELGDSALYLCATAGTGGTDTQYFGPGTRLTVL.

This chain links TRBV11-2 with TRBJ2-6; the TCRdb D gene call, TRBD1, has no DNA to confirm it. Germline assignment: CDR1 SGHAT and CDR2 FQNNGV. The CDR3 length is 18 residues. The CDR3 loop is CASSFPRDSFSGANVLTF.